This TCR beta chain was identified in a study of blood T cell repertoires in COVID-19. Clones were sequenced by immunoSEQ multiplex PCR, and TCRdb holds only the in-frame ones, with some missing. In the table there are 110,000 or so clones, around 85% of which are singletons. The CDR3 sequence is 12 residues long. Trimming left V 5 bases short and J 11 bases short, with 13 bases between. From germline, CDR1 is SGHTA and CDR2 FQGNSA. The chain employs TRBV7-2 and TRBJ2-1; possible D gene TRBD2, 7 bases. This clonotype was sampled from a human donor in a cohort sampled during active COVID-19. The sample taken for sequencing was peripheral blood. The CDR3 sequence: CASSNPGGQQFF. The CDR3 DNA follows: TGTGCCAGCAGCAACCCGGGGGGCCAGCAGTTCTTC.